Each of the 20 T cell receptor beta chains below was sequenced from the same sample in a study of blood T cell repertoires in COVID-19. TCRdb's table, derived via immunoSEQ multiplex PCR, lists solely in-frame clones and lacks some. The table has under 200,000 clones, 83% seen once. Sequencing was carried out using peripheral blood. These receptor sequences come from a human donor in a cohort sampled during active COVID-19.

This chain connects TRBV29-1 to TRBJ2-7, with 7 bases matching TRBD1. V lost 4 bases, J lost 4 bases, and 4 bases stayed unmatched. Germline assignment: CDR1 SQVTM and CDR2 ANQGSEA. CDR3 length: 12 residues. The CDR3 reads CSVGTGAYEQYF. The CDR3, as DNA: TGCAGCGTTGGGACAGGCGCTTACGAGCAGTACTTC.

This rearrangement joins TRBV5-1 to TRBJ2-5; 11 bases line up with TRBD2. This CDR3 region has 17 residues. After removal of 4 bases from V and 1 base from J, the junction contained 9 bases not matched to a gene. The germline CDR1 and CDR2 sequences are SGHRS and YFSETQ. The CDR3 DNA is TGCGCCAGCAGCCAAAGCCTAGCGGGGGGTCCCCAAGAGACCCAGTACTTC. Translation gives CASSQSLAGGPQETQYF.

The DNA for the CDR3 is TGTGCCAGTAGTACAAGACAGAGAGACTATGGCTACACCTTC. Its translation is CASSTRQRDYGYTF. This sequence joins TRBV19 and TRBJ1-2, with a tentative D call TRBD1 (5 bases). This CDR3 is 14 amino acids long. The ends were cut back, 4 bases at V and 3 bases at J, with 12 bases in the middle. Germline values: CDR1 LNHDA, CDR2 SQIVND (reference sequence).

This chain connects TRBV4-2 to TRBJ2-1; no definite D call. Germline V lookup: CDR1 LGHNA, CDR2 YNFKEQ. The CDR3 totals 16 residues. Trimming took off 1 base at V and 0 bases at J, with 10 bases between the two ends. CDR3 protein: CASSQVGSGSYNEQFF. The CDR3 DNA is TGTGCCAGCAGCCAAGTAGGATCAGGCTCCTACAATGAGCAGTTCTTC.

The J gene is TRBJ2-7, the V gene TRBV19; perhaps TRBD2 as D (5 bases). CDR3 length equals 14 residues. Trimming removed 9 bases from V and 2 bases from J, with 17 bases in between. CDR1 is LNHDA and CDR2 is SQIVND in the germline V gene (reference sequence). This CDR3 reads CASSRDFRPYEQYF. DNA for the CDR3: TGTGCCAGCTCCCGGGATTTCCGACCCTACGAGCAGTACTTC.

The count of this clone is one. The chain uses TRBV6-2 or TRBV6-3 and TRBJ2-2, with D possibly being TRBD2 (6 bases). Trimming cost V 2 bases and J 1 base, with 8 bases left between them. The CDR3 totals 15 residues. Germline loops: CDR1 MNHEY, CDR2 SVGEGT. The CDR3 protein is CASSYGGMNTGELFF. The DNA of the CDR3 is TGTGCCAGCAGTTACGGAGGGATGAACACCGGGGAGCTGTTTTTT.

V gene TRBV9 combines with J gene TRBJ2-1, with no clear D. Trimming removed 0 bases at V and 6 bases at J, with 7 bases between. Germline loops: CDR1 SGDLS, CDR2 YYNGEE. The CDR3 totals 13 residues. CDR3 nucleotides: TGTGCCAGCAGCGTAGTTCCGGGCAATGAGCAGTTCTTC. The encoded protein is CASSVVPGNEQFF.

The chain joins TRBV10-2 to TRBJ1-3; no clear D gene. V was pared by 0 bases and J by 2 bases, with 11 bases between. There are 16 residues in the CDR3. CDR1 and CDR2 (germline): WSHSY, SAAADI. The CDR3 DNA follows: TGCGCCAGCAGTGAGTCAATCCGCGTAACTGGAAACACCATATATTTT. Its protein product is CASSESIRVTGNTIYF.

The V and J genes are TRBV6-5 and TRBJ2-5; 9 bases line up with TRBD2. This CDR3 has 14 residues. J gave up 5 bases and V 8 bases, and 9 bases lay outside the gene matches. Looked up from germline, CDR1 is MNHEY and CDR2 is SVGAGI. CDR3 bases: TGTGCCAGCGGCGGAACGGCGGGAGGGGAGACCCAGTACTTC. Its translation is CASGGTAGGETQYF.

This clone was found once. CDR3 sequence: CSVEGGHYEQYF. The CDR3 DNA reads TGCAGCGTTGAAGGGGGCCACTACGAGCAGTACTTC. The chain carries TRBV29-1 and TRBJ2-7; D may be TRBD1 (5 bases). CDR3 length: 12 amino acids. V lost 1 base, J lost 3 bases, and 7 bases lay in between. CDR1 and CDR2 (germline): SQVTM, ANQGSEA.

This clone was found once. The chain joins TRBV18 to TRBJ2-7, with D possibly being TRBD1 (6 bases). The V and J ends lost 2 bases and 8 bases respectively, with 13 bases between them. This CDR3 is 13 amino acids long. CDR1 is KGHSH, CDR2 LQKENI, per germline. CDR3 protein: CASSPNPGTQQYF. DNA for the CDR3: TGTGCCAGCTCACCAAACCCCGGGACACAGCAGTACTTC.

The table lists this clone with a count of one. The J gene is TRBJ1-1, the V gene TRBV3-1 (or the pseudogene TRBV3-2); 7 bases are shared with TRBD1. The CDR3 length is 14 residues. In germline, CDR1 is LGHDT, CDR2 YNNKEL (reference sequence). With V trimmed by 4 bases and J by 11 bases, 13 bases remained unmatched. CDR3 DNA sequence: TGTGCCAGCAGCCTCCAGAGAGGGGGCCAGGGGGCTTTCTTT. Protein sequence: CASSLQRGGQGAFF.

This clone was seen just once. The V gene is TRBV6-5, the J gene TRBJ2-2; a weak D match, TRBD1 (5 bases). V was shortened by 6 bases and J by 3 bases, with 11 bases between the two germline ends. Per germline, CDR1 MNHEY and CDR2 SVGAGI. The CDR3 is 14 amino acids. CDR3 sequence (DNA): TGTGCCAGCAGGGGGCCCGGAGACACCGGGGAGCTGTTTTTT. Protein sequence: CASRGPGDTGELFF.

The CDR3 bases are TGTGCCAGTAGTATAGTGCAGGGTGGTGGCTACACCTTC. Translated: CASSIVQGGGYTF. The V and J genes are TRBV19 and TRBJ1-2; possibly TRBD1 for D (5 bases). The CDR3 contains 13 residues. Germline CDR1 LNHDA, CDR2 SQIVND (reference sequence). The V gene lost 1 base and the J gene lost 7 bases, with 10 bases spanning the gap.

The genes are TRBV6-6 and TRBJ2-1, with a possible D match to TRBD2 (5 bases). CDR1 and CDR2 (germline): MNHNY, SVGAGI (reference sequence). CDR3 size: 15 residues. The V end was cut by 6 bases, the J end by 3 bases, with 15 bases between. CDR3 loop: CASSPFGENYNEQFF. The DNA for the CDR3 is TGTGCCAGCAGCCCTTTCGGGGAGAACTACAATGAGCAGTTCTTC.

This clone occurred once. The chain carries TRBV9 and TRBJ1-1; 7 bases agree with TRBD1. V dropped 4 bases and J dropped 1; count of bases not matched to a gene: 4. The CDR3 consists of 14 residues. Germline loops: CDR1 SGDLS, CDR2 YYNGEE. As DNA, the CDR3 is TGTGCCAGCAGCCCGGGGACAGAGAACACTGAAGCTTTCTTT. Protein product: CASSPGTENTEAFF.

J is TRBJ1-5 and V is TRBV6-8, with D possibly TRBD1 on 6 matching bases. This CDR3 spans 16 amino acids. V was trimmed by 0 bases and J by 3 bases, leaving 12 bases between them. Germline assignment: CDR1 MNHGY and CDR2 SAAAGT. CDR3: CASSYSGGRNNQPQHF. The CDR3 DNA is TGTGCCAGCAGTTACTCAGGGGGTCGGAACAATCAGCCCCAGCATTTT.

This clone occurred once. This specimen includes other DNA sequences encoding the same CDR3. V gene TRBV11-1 combines with J gene TRBJ1-3; tentative D call: TRBD1 (5 bases). Germline CDR1 is SGHAT and CDR2 is FQDESV (reference sequence). Trimming took off 2 bases at V and 2 bases at J, with 7 bases between the two ends. The CDR3 totals 14 residues. The CDR3 sequence: CASSLQGTGNTIYF. As DNA, the CDR3 is TGTGCCAGCAGCTTACAGGGTACTGGAAACACCATATATTTT.

The chain combines TRBV7-2 with TRBJ2-7; the match to TRBD2 covers 9 bases. CDR3 size: 15 residues. The germline gives CDR1 SGHTA, CDR2 FQGNSA. V trimming: 5 bases; J trimming: 3 bases; junction bases outside the gene matches: 8. CDR3 DNA: TGTGCCAGCAGCCCGGTAGCGGGAGTAGTCTACGAGCAGTACTTC. Translated, it gives CASSPVAGVVYEQYF.

The chain combines TRBV27 with TRBJ1-2, with TRBD1 as a possible D gene (6 bases). The CDR3 covers 13 residues. V dropped 3 bases and J dropped 9 bases, with 14 bases sitting between them. The V gene's germline CDR1 is MNHEY and CDR2 SMNVEV (reference sequence). Here the CDR3 reads CASSLGAGTRYTF. The CDR3 DNA reads as TGTGCCAGCAGTTTGGGGGCAGGCACCCGCTACACCTTC.